This TCR beta chain was identified in a study of blood T cell repertoires in COVID-19. Across the whole study: COVID-19 samples from acute and convalescent phases originated in the United States, Italy and Spain. The analysed material was cDNA or gDNA that came from T cells, B-cell-depleted T cells, or PBMCs.

As handled by the study authors: Amplification with reference gene primers provided the estimates of nucleated cell counts. The data were produced by immunoSEQ multiplex PCR, yet TCRdb's version contains in-frame clones alone and is incomplete. From that table come the V and J calls and clone size; the DNA was used to work out D and trimming. The repertoire holds roughly 38,000 clones, with 85% to 90% as singletons. The CDR3 loop spans 16 amino acids. The germline CDR1 and CDR2 sequences are SGHRS and YFSETQ. A remark on this clone: An end of the junction does not agree with germline; a read error may underlie this.

The sequenced sample was peripheral blood. The V and J genes are TRBV5-1 and TRBJ2-1, with D perhaps matching TRBD1 (5 bases). This sequence was found in a man in his 70s with acute or convalescent COVID-19. CDR3 DNA: TGCGCCAGCAGCATTGACAGTTTTTCCCTCTACAATGAGCAATTCTTC. Translating it yields CASSIDSFSLYNEQFF.